What follows describes a single T cell receptor beta chain. Its cognate antigen is unknown. Compared with germline, one end of the junction differs, possibly owing to a read error. The entry originates in a study of molecular identifiers for immune sequencing clone quantification. Overall study findings and caveats: Barcodes shared by identical TCR molecules could lead to underestimated sizes of highly expanded clones.

MiXCR, run by TCRdb on the PCR reads, gives a single entry per CDR3 protein. The sample consists of about 500,000 distinct CDR3 sequences, about a fifth of them appearing once. Germline values: CDR1 MGHRA, CDR2 YSYEKL. The CDR3 totals 21 residues. For naive CD8 T cells, sorting used the CD8+CD4-CCR7+CD45RA+ phenotype. The source of this sequence is a human donor in good health. Some libraries in this study had Jurkat cell RNA spiked in. The genes are TRBV4-1 and TRBJ2-6; unclear D gene. Sequenced input: naive CD8+ T cells from blood, with Jurkat cell RNA spiked in. Stated subset: FACS-sorted CD8+CD4-CCR7+CD45RA+ naive T cells. In DNA form, the CDR3 reads TGCGTCAGCAGCCAGATGGGCCTTAGGCACACCGAACCATCTCCCGCCAACGTCCTGACTTTC. Translating gives CVSSQMGLRHTEPSPANVLTF.